The rows below give T cell receptor beta chains drawn from one sample of a study of cytomegalovirus exposure and HLA in healthy donors. This table comes from immunoSEQ multiplex PCR, and its TCRdb copy is limited to in-frame clones, with some not included. Here the sample spans around 130,000 clones, approximately 85% being singletons. The sample comprised PBMCs. These receptors were collected from a boy between 5 and 17 years old in good health and CMV-seronegative. CDR3s include the opening cysteine and the closing phenylalanine or tryptophan. Each record gives: clone size, V gene, D gene, J gene, CDR3 protein, CDR3 DNA. The D gene is left open where the match is weak. The size field is filled for only some rows; it gives once, few, many or a size class.

-,TRBV6-1,TRBD1,TRBJ2-1,CASRPTGAPEQFF,TGTGCCAGCAGACCGACAGGGGCCCCTGAGCAGTTCTTC
few,TRBV5-3,TRBD2,TRBJ2-2,CARSYGGAGAGELFF,TGTGCCAGAAGCTACGGAGGGGCGGGGGCCGGGGAGCTGTTTTTT
-,TRBV19,-,TRBJ1-1,CASSPGLLNTEAFF,TGTGCCAGTAGTCCGGGACTCCTGAACACTGAAGCTTTCTTT
-,TRBV27,-,TRBJ2-7,CASSQRQASYEQYF,TGTGCCAGCAGTCAAAGACAGGCATCCTACGAGCAGTACTTC
-,TRBV4-2,-,TRBJ2-5,CASSLRDTRVGVQETQYF,TGTGCCAGCAGCCTCCGGGACACAAGGGTGGGGGTCCAAGAGACCCAGTACTTC
-,TRBV27,TRBD1,TRBJ2-7,CASSLSGRTGGFARLAASHEQYF,TGTGCCAGCAGTTTATCGGGCAGGACAGGGGGCTTCGCGCGGCTAGCGGCCAGCCACGAGCAGTACTTC
-,TRBV25-1,TRBD1,TRBJ1-1,CASSVTGNRTEAFF,TGTGCCAGCAGTGTGACAGGGAATAGGACTGAAGCTTTCTTT
-,TRBV7-9,TRBD2,TRBJ2-3,CASSLVSGRATDTQYF,TGTGCCAGCAGCTTAGTTAGCGGGAGGGCGACAGATACGCAGTATTTT
-,TRBV10-3,TRBD2,TRBJ2-1,CAISPHWGRAGNEQFF,TGTGCCATCAGCCCGCACTGGGGGAGGGCCGGTAATGAGCAGTTCTTC
-,TRBV27,TRBD2,TRBJ2-2,CASSLLDRTSGLRGELFF,TGTGCCAGCAGTTTGTTGGACAGGACTAGCGGGCTTCGCGGGGAGCTGTTTTTT
-,TRBV5-8,-,TRBJ2-5,CASSYRRGETQYF,TGTGCCAGCAGCTACCGAAGGGGGGAGACCCAGTACTTC
-,TRBV7-8,-,TRBJ1-1,CASSVRVNTEAFF,TGTGCCAGCAGCGTTCGGGTGAACACTGAAGCTTTCTTT
once,TRBV7-2,TRBD1,TRBJ2-7,CASSLTGASYEQYF,TGTGCCAGCAGCTTAACAGGGGCCTCCTACGAGCAGTACTTC
few,TRBV5-6,-,TRBJ2-7,CASSLESEQYF,TGTGCCAGCAGCTTGGAGAGCGAGCAGTACTTC
-,TRBV4-1,-,TRBJ1-1,CASSLLSGAREAFF,TGCGCCAGCAGCCTCCTAAGCGGGGCTAGGGAAGCTTTCTTT
-,TRBV2,-,TRBJ2-3,CASSVRGFSTDTQYF,TGTGCCAGCAGTGTCCGGGGGTTTAGCACAGATACGCAGTATTTT
few,TRBV4-3,TRBD1,TRBJ1-4,CASSRVGTENEKLFF,TGCGCCAGCAGCCGAGTCGGGACAGAGAATGAAAAACTGTTTTTT
-,TRBV7-9,-,TRBJ1-3,CASSFPRQINSGNTIYF,TGTGCCAGCAGCTTTCCCCGACAGATCAACTCTGGAAACACCATATATTTT
once,TRBV5-8,TRBD2,TRBJ2-1,CASSMSGSGSYNEQFF,TGTGCCAGCAGCATGAGCGGGAGCGGCTCCTACAATGAGCAGTTCTTC
few,TRBV25-1,-,TRBJ1-3,CASSESRAGNTIYF,TGTGCCAGCAGTGAATCCAGGGCTGGAAACACCATATATTTT
-,TRBV19,TRBD2,TRBJ2-3,CASRSSGRETNTQYF,TGTGCCAGTCGATCTAGCGGGAGGGAGACAAATACGCAGTATTTT
-,TRBV30,-,TRBJ1-4,CAWQRQTDNEKLFF,TGTGCCTGGCAAAGACAGACCGATAATGAAAAACTGTTTTTT
-,TRBV7-7,TRBD1,TRBJ2-5,CASSSQGAQETQYF,TGTGCCAGCAGCTCGCAGGGGGCCCAAGAGACCCAGTACTTC
-,TRBV25-1,TRBD1,TRBJ1-2,CASSRDRDYGYTF,TGTGCCAGCAGCCGGGACAGGGACTATGGCTACACCTTC
-,TRBV6-1,TRBD1,TRBJ1-1,CASSERTGGTEAFF,TGTGCCAGCAGTGAACGGACAGGGGGCACTGAAGCTTTCTTT
-,TRBV7-9,-,TRBJ1-1,CASSLANMNTEAFF,TGTGCCAGCAGCTTAGCTAACATGAACACTGAAGCTTTCTTT
-,TRBV28,TRBD2,TRBJ2-5,CASSTGRTGGETQYF,TGTGCCAGCAGTACCGGTCGGACGGGAGGTGAGACCCAGTACTTC
-,TRBV5-4,TRBD1,TRBJ2-7,CASSSGTGSYEQYF,TGTGCCAGCAGCTCCGGGACAGGGAGCTACGAGCAGTACTTC
-,TRBV19,-,TRBJ2-2,CASSMSGNVPGELFF,TGTGCCAGTAGTATGAGCGGCAACGTCCCCGGGGAGCTGTTTTTT
-,TRBV5-4,TRBD1,TRBJ1-4,CASSVGQGRPTNEKLFF,TGTGCCAGCAGCGTGGGACAGGGCCGTCCAACTAATGAAAAACTGTTTTTT
-,TRBV7-9,-,TRBJ2-3,CASSLGTNTDTQYF,TGTGCCAGCAGCTTAGGTACAAACACAGATACGCAGTATTTT
-,TRBV7-2,TRBD1,TRBJ1-1,CASSDRTGGTEAFF,TGTGCCAGCAGCGACAGAACAGGGGGAACTGAAGCTTTCTTT